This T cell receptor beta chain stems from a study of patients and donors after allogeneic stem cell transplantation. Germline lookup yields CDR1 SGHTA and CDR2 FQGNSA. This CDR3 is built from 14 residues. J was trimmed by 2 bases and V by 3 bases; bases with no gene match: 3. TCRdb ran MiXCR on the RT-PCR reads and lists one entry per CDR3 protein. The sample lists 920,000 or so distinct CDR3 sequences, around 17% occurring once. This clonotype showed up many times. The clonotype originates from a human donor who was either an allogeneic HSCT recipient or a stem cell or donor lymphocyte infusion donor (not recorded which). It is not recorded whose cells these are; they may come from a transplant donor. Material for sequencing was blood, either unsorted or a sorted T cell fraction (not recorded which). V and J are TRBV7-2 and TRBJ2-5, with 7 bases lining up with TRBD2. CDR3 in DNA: TGTGCCAGCAGCTTTGTGGGGGGGCAAGAGACCCAGTACTTC. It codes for CASSFVGGQETQYF. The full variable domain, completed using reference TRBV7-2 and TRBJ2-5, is GAGVSQSPSNKVTEKGKDVELRCDPISGHTALYWYRQSLGQGLEFLIYFQGNSAPDKSGLPSDRFSAERTGGSVSTLTIQRTQQEDSAVYLCASSFVGGQETQYFGPGTRLLVL.